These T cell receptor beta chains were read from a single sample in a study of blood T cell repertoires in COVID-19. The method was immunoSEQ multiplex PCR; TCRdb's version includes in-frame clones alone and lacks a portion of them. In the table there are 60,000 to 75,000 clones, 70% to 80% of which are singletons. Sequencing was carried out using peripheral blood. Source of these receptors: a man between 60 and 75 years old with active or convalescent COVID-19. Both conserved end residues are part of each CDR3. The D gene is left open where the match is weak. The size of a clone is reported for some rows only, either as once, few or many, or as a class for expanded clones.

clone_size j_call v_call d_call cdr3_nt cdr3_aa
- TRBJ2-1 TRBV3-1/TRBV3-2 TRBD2 TGTGCCAGCAGCCAAGATCGCGAGGGCGGGGGGTCCCGCTTCAATGAGCAGTTCTTC CASSQDREGGGSRFNEQFF
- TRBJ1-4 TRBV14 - TGTGCCAGCAGCCAGAGGGAAGGATCGTTCCGGGTTAATGAAAAACTGTTTTTT CASSQREGSFRVNEKLFF
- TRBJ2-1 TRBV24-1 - TGTGCCACCAGTCCGACAGATCCCTACAATGAGCAGTTCTTC CATSPTDPYNEQFF
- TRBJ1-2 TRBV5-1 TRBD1 TGCGCCAGCAGCTTGACAGGGGGTATAAACTATGGCTACACCTTC CASSLTGGINYGYTF
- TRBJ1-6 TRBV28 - TGTGCCAGCAGTACCGGGAATTCACCCCTCCACTTT CASSTGNSPLHF
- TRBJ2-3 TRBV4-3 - TGCGCCAGCAGCCAAGACTTGGCAGGTAGCACAGATACGCAGTATTTT CASSQDLAGSTDTQYF
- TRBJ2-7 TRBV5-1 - TGCGCCAGCGGGGGGACTTACTCCTACGAGCAGTACTTC CASGGTYSYEQYF
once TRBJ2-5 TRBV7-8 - TGTGCCAGCAGAAGGGGACAATCCCAAGAGACCCAGTACTTC CASRRGQSQETQYF
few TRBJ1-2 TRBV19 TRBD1 TGTGCCAGTAGTCCGCGACAGGGAAAGTACTATGGCTACACCTTC CASSPRQGKYYGYTF
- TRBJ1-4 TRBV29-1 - TGCAGCGTTGCGGCAGGGAACGAAAAACTGTTTTTT CSVAAGNEKLFF
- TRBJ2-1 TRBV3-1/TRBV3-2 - TGTGCCAGCAGCTCGCAGACATCCTACAATGAGCAGTTCTTC CASSSQTSYNEQFF
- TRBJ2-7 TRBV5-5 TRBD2 TGTGCCAGCAGCTTTGGGTTGAGACTAGCGGAATACGAGCAGTACTTC CASSFGLRLAEYEQYF
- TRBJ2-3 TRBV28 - - CASSFLAGTDTQYF
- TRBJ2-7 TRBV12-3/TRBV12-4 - TGTGCCAGCCAATCTCAGGGGCGGTTCGAGCAGTACTTC CASQSQGRFEQYF
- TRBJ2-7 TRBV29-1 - TGCAGCGTTGAAGAGCGCCACGGGTCGGGAGCCTACGAGCAGTACTTC CSVEERHGSGAYEQYF
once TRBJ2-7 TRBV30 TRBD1 TGTGCCGTAAGCCGGGACAGGCCATACGAGCAGTACTTC CAVSRDRPYEQYF
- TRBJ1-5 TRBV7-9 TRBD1 TGTGCCAGCAGCTTCGACAGGGGGGATTGGCAGCCCCAGCATTTT CASSFDRGDWQPQHF
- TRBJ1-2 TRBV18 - TGTGCCAGCTCACCTCTTGGGACAAGCCGGGAGGTAGGCTACACCTTC CASSPLGTSREVGYTF
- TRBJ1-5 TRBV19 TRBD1 TGTGCCAGTAGTATAGTCGGTAGGGGGCGCGTAAATCAGCCCCAGCATTTT CASSIVGRGRVNQPQHF
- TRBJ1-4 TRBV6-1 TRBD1 TGTGCCAGCAGTGAACAGGGGGCGCGAACTAATGAAAAACTGTTTTTT CASSEQGARTNEKLFF
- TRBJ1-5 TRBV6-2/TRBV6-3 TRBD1 TGTGCCAGCAGTCAGGACAGGGCGGGCCAGCCCCAGCATTTT CASSQDRAGQPQHF
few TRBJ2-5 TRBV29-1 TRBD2 TGCAGCGTTGAATCGGGAGGGGAGACCCAGTACTTC CSVESGGETQYF
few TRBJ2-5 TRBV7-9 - TGTGCCAGCAGCGCAGAGGGAGAGACCCAGTACTTC CASSAEGETQYF
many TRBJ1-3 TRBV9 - TGTGCCAGCAGCGCCAAGGGGAACACCATATATTTT CASSAKGNTIYF
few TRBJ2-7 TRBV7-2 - TGTGCCAGCAGCCCACAGATGGGTCTCGCCTACGAGCAGTACTTC CASSPQMGLAYEQYF
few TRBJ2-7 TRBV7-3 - TGTGCCAGCAGCTTTTCCTCGGACAGCTACGAGCAGTACTTC CASSFSSDSYEQYF